Listed below are T cell receptor beta chains from one sample, sequenced in a study of blood T cell repertoires in COVID-19. Profiling relied on immunoSEQ multiplex PCR, and the TCRdb table lists in-frame clones only, not all of them. The sample lists about 130,000 clones, 84% occurring once. Sequences were obtained from peripheral blood. Receptor source: a human donor in a cohort sampled during active COVID-19. CDR3s include the opening cysteine and the closing phenylalanine or tryptophan. Each record gives: V gene, J gene, D gene, clone size, CDR3 length, CDR3 protein, CDR3 DNA. D genes are given only for firm matches. Size is stated for part of the rows, as once, few or many counts, or as a class when the clone is expanded.

TRBV18	TRBJ1-2	-	once	15	CASSPLPVLNYGYTF	TGTGCCAGCTCACCACTGCCAGTGCTCAACTATGGCTACACCTTC
TRBV29-1	TRBJ1-2	TRBD1	-	13	CSAGTVLDYGYTF	TGCAGCGCTGGGACAGTGCTCGACTATGGCTACACCTTC
TRBV11-2	TRBJ2-3	-	-	14	CASSLYSGRSTQYF	TGTGCCAGCAGCTTGTACTCAGGGAGGAGTACGCAGTATTTT
TRBV20-1	TRBJ2-3	TRBD2	-	11	CSAGGTDTQYF	TGCAGTGCCGGGGGGACAGATACGCAGTATTTT
TRBV6-5	TRBJ2-1	TRBD2	-	14	CASIPPGLAGEQFF	TGTGCCAGCATCCCCCCGGGACTAGCAGGCGAGCAGTTCTTC
TRBV6-4	TRBJ1-5	-	-	17	CASSDSGGLVINQPQHF	TGTGCCAGCAGTGACTCGGGGGGGCTCGTTATAAATCAGCCCCAGCATTTT
TRBV19	TRBJ2-7	TRBD2	-	16	CASSPYGGGTYYEQYF	TGTGCCAGTTCTCCTTACGGGGGGGGGACGTACTACGAGCAGTACTTC
TRBV6-5	TRBJ1-1	-	-	14	CASSYAGVNTEAFF	TGTGCCAGCAGTTACGCGGGGGTGAACACTGAAGCTTTCTTT
TRBV6-6	TRBJ2-7	TRBD1	-	14	CASREDRGAYEQYF	TGTGCCAGCAGGGAGGACAGGGGGGCCTACGAGCAGTACTTC
TRBV19	TRBJ1-5	-	once	12	CASGLPNGPQHF	TGTGCCAGTGGACTCCCGAACGGGCCCCAGCATTTT
TRBV5-4	TRBJ2-5	TRBD1	-	15	CASRPRDRGKETQYF	TGTGCCAGCAGACCCCGGGACAGGGGAAAAGAGACCCAGTACTTC
TRBV9	TRBJ1-1	TRBD1	-	14	CASSGPGQGAEAFF	TGTGCCAGCAGCGGGCCTGGACAGGGCGCTGAAGCTTTCTTT
TRBV19	TRBJ1-6	TRBD1	-	14	CASSTDRGLTPLHF	TGTGCCAGTAGTACTGACAGGGGGTTGACACCCCTCCACTTT
TRBV7-9	TRBJ2-3	-	once	13	CASSPGFTDTQYF	TGTGCCAGCAGCCCGGGATTTACAGATACGCAGTATTTT
TRBV27	TRBJ1-2	-	-	15	CASSLLGTPRYGYTF	TGTGCCAGCAGTTTATTAGGGACTCCCCGGTACGGCTACACCTTC
TRBV15	TRBJ2-2	-	many	13	CATSRDEIGELFF	TGTGCCACCAGCAGAGATGAGATCGGGGAGCTGTTTTTT
TRBV10-2	TRBJ2-4	TRBD1	-	15	CASSEGTGGKNIQYF	TGCGCCAGCAGTGAAGGAACAGGGGGCAAAAACATTCAGTACTTC
TRBV4-2	TRBJ2-5	-	-	15	CASSQVRGSRETQYF	TGTGCCAGCAGCCAAGTTAGGGGGTCGAGGGAGACCCAGTACTTC
TRBV30	TRBJ1-5	-	-	13	CAWTGGGGQPQHF	TGTGCCTGGACGGGGGGCGGTGGACAGCCCCAGCATTTT
TRBV6-5	TRBJ2-7	TRBD1	few	14	CASSPRTGTYEQYF	TGTGCCAGCAGTCCCCGGACAGGGACCTACGAGCAGTACTTC
TRBV10-3	TRBJ1-1	-	once	15	CAIRERDTGDTEAFF	TGTGCCATCAGGGAACGGGACACCGGGGACACTGAAGCTTTCTTT
TRBV5-4	TRBJ2-2	TRBD1	-	12	CASSQGAGELFF	TGTGCCAGCAGCCAGGGGGCCGGGGAGCTGTTTTTT
TRBV19	TRBJ1-5	-	few	14	CASSIAPGSEPQHF	TGTGCCAGTAGTATAGCTCCAGGGTCGGAGCCCCAGCATTTT
TRBV9	TRBJ1-2	-	-	14	CASSPTTGMSGYTF	TGTGCCAGCAGCCCCACCACAGGAATGAGTGGCTACACCTTC
TRBV30	TRBJ2-6	TRBD2	-	20	CAWSDLGLAGGPSGANVLTF	TGTGCCTGGAGTGACCTAGGGCTAGCGGGGGGGCCCTCTGGGGCCAACGTCCTGACTTTC
TRBV9	TRBJ2-1	TRBD2	-	16	CAVRLAARRAYNEQFF	TGTGCAGTTCGGCTAGCGGCAAGAAGGGCCTACAATGAGCAGTTCTTC
TRBV5-1	TRBJ1-6	-	-	16	CASSLAEYSYNSPLHF	TGCGCCAGCAGCTTGGCCGAGTACTCCTATAATTCACCCCTCCACTTT
TRBV5-1	TRBJ2-3	-	-	15	CASSFDTPNTDTQYF	TGCGCCAGCAGCTTCGACACGCCCAACACAGATACGCAGTATTTT